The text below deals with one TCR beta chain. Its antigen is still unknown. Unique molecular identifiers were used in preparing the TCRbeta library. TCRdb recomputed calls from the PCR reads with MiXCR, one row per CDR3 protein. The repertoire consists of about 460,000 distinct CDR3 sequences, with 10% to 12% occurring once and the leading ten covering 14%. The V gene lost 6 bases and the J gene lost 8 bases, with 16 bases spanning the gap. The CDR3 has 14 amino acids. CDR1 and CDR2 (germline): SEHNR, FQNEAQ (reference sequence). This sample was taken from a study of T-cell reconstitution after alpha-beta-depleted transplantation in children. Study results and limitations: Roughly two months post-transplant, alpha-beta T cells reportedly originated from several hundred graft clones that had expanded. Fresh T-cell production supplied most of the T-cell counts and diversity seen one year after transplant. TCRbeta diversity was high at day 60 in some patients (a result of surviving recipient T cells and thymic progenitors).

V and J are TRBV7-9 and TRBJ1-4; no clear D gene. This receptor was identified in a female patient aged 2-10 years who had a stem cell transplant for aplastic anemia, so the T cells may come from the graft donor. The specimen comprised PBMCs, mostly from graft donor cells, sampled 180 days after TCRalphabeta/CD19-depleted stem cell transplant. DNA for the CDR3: TGTGCCAGCAGACCGGGAGACGCCCGGGAAAAACTGTTTTTT. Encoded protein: CASRPGDAREKLFF.